This T cell receptor beta chain was identified during a study of blood T cell repertoires in COVID-19. Study-wide background: The cDNA or gDNA used as material had been derived from T cells, B-cell-depleted T cells, or PBMCs.

In the original workflow: Estimation of nucleated cell counts relied on the amplification of reference gene primers. The repertoire was sequenced with immunoSEQ multiplex PCR; TCRdb's copy has only in-frame clones and lacks some. The DNA gave D and trimming, while V, J and clone size come from that table. The table lists some 120,000 clones, less than 90% of them singletons, with around 12% in the top ten. With 6 bases removed from V and 2 bases from J, the gap between germline ends came to 13 bases. Looked up from germline, CDR1 is MNHEY and CDR2 is SMNVEV (reference sequence). This CDR3 is 15 amino acids long.

This TCR was sampled from a woman in her 30s who had recovered from COVID-19. Sequencing was carried out using peripheral blood. V and J are TRBV27 and TRBJ2-2, with D tentatively TRBD1 (5 bases). The CDR3 DNA sequence: TGTGCCAGCAGGCCCCTGGACAAAAACACCGGGGAGCTGTTTTTT. Translating it yields CASRPLDKNTGELFF.